This T cell receptor (beta chain) was identified in a study of shared T cell receptors in the human thymus. Method: immunoSEQ multiplex PCR; TCRdb's copy keeps in-frame clones and lacks some. Of about 660,000 clones in the sample, 87% are singletons; the top ten hold roughly 0.0086%. Trimming pared 0 bases from V and 5 bases from J, leaving 11 bases between. Germline CDR1 and CDR2: SGDLS and YYNGEE. The CDR3 is made up of 14 amino acids. These same records also appear under a second study, on human thymus T cells. As that report states: Donors were healthy Finnish babies undergoing corrective operations for congenital heart defects. Thymic material originated from resections removed in the course of corrective heart surgery. As related research reported, thymic repertoires overlapped highly among unrelated individuals.

The receptor was isolated from a boy under two years old with a congenital heart defect. The chain uses TRBV9 and TRBJ2-5, with D perhaps TRBD2 (6 bases). Specimen: thymocytes. CDR3 loop: CASSVVGGGETQYF. CDR3 nucleotides: TGTGCCAGCAGCGTAGTGGGGGGAGGCGAGACCCAGTACTTC.